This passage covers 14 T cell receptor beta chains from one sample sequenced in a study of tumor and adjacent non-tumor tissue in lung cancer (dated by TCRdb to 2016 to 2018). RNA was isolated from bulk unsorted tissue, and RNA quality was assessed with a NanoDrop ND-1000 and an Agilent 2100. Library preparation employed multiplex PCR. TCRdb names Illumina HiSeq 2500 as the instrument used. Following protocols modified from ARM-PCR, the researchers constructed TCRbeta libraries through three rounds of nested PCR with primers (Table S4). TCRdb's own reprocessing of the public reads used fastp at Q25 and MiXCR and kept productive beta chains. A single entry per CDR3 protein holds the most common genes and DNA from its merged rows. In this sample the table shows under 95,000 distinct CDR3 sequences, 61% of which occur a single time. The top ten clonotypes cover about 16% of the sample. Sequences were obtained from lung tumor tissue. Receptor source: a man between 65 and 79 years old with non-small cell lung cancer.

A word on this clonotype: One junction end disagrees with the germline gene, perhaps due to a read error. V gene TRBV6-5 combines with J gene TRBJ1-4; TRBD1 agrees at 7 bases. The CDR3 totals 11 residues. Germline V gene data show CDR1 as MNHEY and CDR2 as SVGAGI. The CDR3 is CVSRGYEKLFF. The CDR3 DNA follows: TGTGTCAGCAGGGGGTATGAAAAACTCTTTTTT.

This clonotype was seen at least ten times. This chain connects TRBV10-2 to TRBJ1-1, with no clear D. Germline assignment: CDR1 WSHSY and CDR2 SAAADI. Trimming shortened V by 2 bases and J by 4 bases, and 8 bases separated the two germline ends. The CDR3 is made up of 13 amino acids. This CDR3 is CASSENGITEAFF. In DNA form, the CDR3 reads TGCGCCAGCAGTGAGAATGGGATCACTGAAGCTTTCTTT.

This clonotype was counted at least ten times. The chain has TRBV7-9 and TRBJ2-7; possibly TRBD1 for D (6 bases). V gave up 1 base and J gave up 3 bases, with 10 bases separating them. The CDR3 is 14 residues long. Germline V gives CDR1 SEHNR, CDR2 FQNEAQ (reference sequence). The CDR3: CASSLVGTSYEQYF. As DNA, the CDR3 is TGTGCCAGCAGCTTAGTGGGGACAAGCTACGAGCAGTACTTC. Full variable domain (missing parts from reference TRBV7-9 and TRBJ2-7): DTGVSQNPRHKITKRGQNVTFRCDPISEHNRLYWYRQTLGQGPEFLTYFQNEAQLEKSRLLSDRFSAERPKGSFSTLEIQRTEQGDSAMYLCASSLVGTSYEQYFGPGTRLTVT.

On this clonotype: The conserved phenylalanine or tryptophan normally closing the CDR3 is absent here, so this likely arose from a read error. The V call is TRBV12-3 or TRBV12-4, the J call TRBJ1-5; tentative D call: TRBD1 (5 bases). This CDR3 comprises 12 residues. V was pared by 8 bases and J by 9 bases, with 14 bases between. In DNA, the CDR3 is TGTGCCAGCCGACAGAGCTATCGGCCCCAGCATTAT. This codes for CASRQSYRPQHY.

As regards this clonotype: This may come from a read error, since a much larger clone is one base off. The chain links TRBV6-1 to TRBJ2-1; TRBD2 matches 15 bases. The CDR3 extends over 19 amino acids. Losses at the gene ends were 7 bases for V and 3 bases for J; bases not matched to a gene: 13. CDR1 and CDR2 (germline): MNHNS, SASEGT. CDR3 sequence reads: CASNDPPGLAGGYYNEQFF. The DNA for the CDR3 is TGTGCCAGCAATGACCCGCCGGGACTAGCGGGAGGTTACTACAATGAGCAGTTCTTC.

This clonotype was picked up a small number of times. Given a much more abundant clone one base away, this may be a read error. The CDR3 here is CVISGRGGSYEQYF. The CDR3 DNA reads as TGTGTCATCAGTGGCCGGGGAGGGTCCTACGAGCAGTACTTC. The chain recombines TRBV10-3 with TRBJ2-7, with TRBD2 matching over 7 bases. Per germline, CDR1 ENHRY and CDR2 SYGVKD. The CDR3 totals 14 residues.

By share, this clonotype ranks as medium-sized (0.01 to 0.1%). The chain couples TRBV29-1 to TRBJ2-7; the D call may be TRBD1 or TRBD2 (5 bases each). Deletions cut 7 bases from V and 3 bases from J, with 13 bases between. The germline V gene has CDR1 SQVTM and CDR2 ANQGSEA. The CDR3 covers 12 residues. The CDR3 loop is CSAQGPYYEQYF. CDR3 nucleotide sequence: TGCAGCGCGCAGGGACCCTACTACGAGCAGTACTTC.

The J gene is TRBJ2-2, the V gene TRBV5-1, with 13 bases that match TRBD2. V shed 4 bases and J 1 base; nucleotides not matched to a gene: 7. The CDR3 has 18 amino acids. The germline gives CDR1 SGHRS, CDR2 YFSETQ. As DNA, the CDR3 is TGCGCCAGCAGCATGAAACGGACTAGCGGGGGGAACACCGGGGAGCTGTTTTTT. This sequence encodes CASSMKRTSGGNTGELFF.

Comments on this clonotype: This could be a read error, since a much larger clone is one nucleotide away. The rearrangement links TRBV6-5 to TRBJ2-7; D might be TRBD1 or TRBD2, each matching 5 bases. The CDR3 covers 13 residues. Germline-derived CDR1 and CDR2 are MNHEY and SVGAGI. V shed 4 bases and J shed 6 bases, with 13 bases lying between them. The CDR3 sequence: CASSSKGRREQYF. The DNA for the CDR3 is TGTGCCAGCAGTTCAAAGGGACGTCGCGAGCAGTACTTC.

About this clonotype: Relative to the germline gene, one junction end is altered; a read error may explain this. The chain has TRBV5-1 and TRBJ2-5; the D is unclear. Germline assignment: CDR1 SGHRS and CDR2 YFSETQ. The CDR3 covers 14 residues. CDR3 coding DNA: TGCGCCAGCGGCTTCCGTGAGTACCAAGAGACCCGGTACTTC. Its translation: CASGFREYQETRYF.

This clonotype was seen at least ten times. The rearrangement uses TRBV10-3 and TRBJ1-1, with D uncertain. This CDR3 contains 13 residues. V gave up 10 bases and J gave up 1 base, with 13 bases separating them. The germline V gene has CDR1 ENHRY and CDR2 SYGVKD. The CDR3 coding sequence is TGTGCCACCTCTCGGGCTCCGAACACTGAAGCTTTCTTT. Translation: CATSRAPNTEAFF.

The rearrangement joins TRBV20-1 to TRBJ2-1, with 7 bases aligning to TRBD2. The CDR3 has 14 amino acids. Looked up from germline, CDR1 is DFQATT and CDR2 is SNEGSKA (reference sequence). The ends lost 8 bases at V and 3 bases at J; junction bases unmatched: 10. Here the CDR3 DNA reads TGCAGTACACCGCGTGCGGGGGTCTACAATGAGCAGTTCTTC. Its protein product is CSTPRAGVYNEQFF.

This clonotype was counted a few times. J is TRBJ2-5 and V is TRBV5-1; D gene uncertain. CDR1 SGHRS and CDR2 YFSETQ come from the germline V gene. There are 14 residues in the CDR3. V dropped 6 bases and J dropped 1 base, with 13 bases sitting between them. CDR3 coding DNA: TGCGCCAGCACCCGATCCTCGTTCCAAGAGACCCAGTACTTC. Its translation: CASTRSSFQETQYF.

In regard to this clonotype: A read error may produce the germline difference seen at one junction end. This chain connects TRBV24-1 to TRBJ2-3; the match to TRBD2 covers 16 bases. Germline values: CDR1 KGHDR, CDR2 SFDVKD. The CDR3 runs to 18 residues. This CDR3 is CATSEPGLAGGPPDMQYF. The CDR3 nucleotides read TGTGCCACCAGTGAACCGGGACTAGCGGGAGGGCCCCCAGATATGCAGTATTTT.